The 17 T cell receptor beta chains below all came from one sample that was sequenced in a study of blood T cell repertoires in COVID-19. Using immunoSEQ multiplex PCR, the repertoire was profiled, and TCRdb retains in-frame clones only, with some absent. The repertoire includes about 59,000 clones, more than 75% of them detected once, and under 7.5% sits in the top ten. Sequenced: peripheral blood. The receptors stem from a man in his sixties with acute or convalescent COVID-19.

The chain has TRBV9 and TRBJ2-1; 8 bases agree with TRBD2. This CDR3 region has 13 residues. V lost 4 bases to trimming and J lost 9 bases; unmatched junction nucleotides: 6. The V gene's germline CDR1 is SGDLS and CDR2 YYNGEE. This CDR3 is CASSPGLDREQFF. DNA of the CDR3: TGTGCCAGCAGCCCGGGACTAGATCGTGAGCAGTTCTTC. Filled out from reference TRBV9 and TRBJ2-1, the complete variable domain reads DSGVTQTPKHLITATGQRVTLRCSPRSGDLSVYWYQQSLDQGLQFLIQYYNGEERAKGNILERFSAQQFPDLHSELNLSSLELGDSALYFCASSPGLDREQFFGPGTRLTVL.

The chain carries TRBV9 and TRBJ2-1; 7 bases align to TRBD2. The CDR3 totals 15 residues. Unmatched junction bases numbered 6, after V lost 0 bases and J lost 6 bases. Germline loops: CDR1 SGDLS, CDR2 YYNGEE. For the CDR3, the DNA is TGTGCCAGCAGCGTAGAAAGGGGCGGGGGCAATGAGCAGTTCTTC. As protein: CASSVERGGGNEQFF.

The gene calls are TRBV5-1 and TRBJ1-6, with 11 bases fitting TRBD1. V shed 4 bases, J shed 7 bases, and the junction held 7 bases outside the gene matches. The CDR3 is 16 residues long. Germline values: CDR1 SGHRS, CDR2 YFSETQ. The CDR3 nucleotides are TGCGCCAGCAGCCCCCGGGACAGGGGGTCCAATTCACCCCTCCACTTT. Translated, it gives CASSPRDRGSNSPLHF.

In this sample, this clone turned up once. The chain couples TRBV24-1 to TRBJ2-1; D is possibly TRBD2 (7 bases). CDR1 and CDR2 (germline): KGHDR, SFDVKD. The CDR3 consists of 18 residues. V gave up 5 bases and J gave up 4 bases, with 23 bases separating them. The CDR3 DNA reads TGTGCCACCAGTGGCCCCGGGGGAAAGGGGGGGCATTACAATGAGCAGTTCTTC. Protein sequence: CATSGPGGKGGHYNEQFF.

This clone was counted only a few times. The genes are TRBV7-6 and TRBJ1-6; D unresolved. Trimming took 5 bases from V and 6 from J, leaving 14 bases between them. Germline-derived CDR1 and CDR2 are SGHVS and FNYEAQ. The CDR3 is made up of 15 amino acids. The DNA for the CDR3 is TGTGCCAGCAGCCTGGGGTCGGGAACTAATTCACCCCTCCACTTT. As protein: CASSLGSGTNSPLHF.

The chain employs TRBV25-1 and TRBJ1-4; D possibly corresponds to TRBD1 (5 bases). The CDR3 contains 18 residues. V was cut by 4 bases and J by 2 bases, with 20 bases left in between. Germline V gene lookup returns CDR1 MGHDK and CDR2 SYGVNS. The CDR3 sequence: CASSGPVLQRGTNEKLFF. The CDR3 nucleotides are TGTGCCAGCAGTGGCCCAGTGCTTCAACGGGGGACTAATGAAAAACTGTTTTTT.

This chain joins TRBV7-2 and TRBJ2-3; TRBD2 matches at 7 bases. The CDR3 contains 14 residues. Germline CDR1 and CDR2: SGHTA and FQGNSA. V lost 5 bases, J lost 2 bases, and 4 bases stayed unmatched. The chain's CDR3 is CASSPTSATDTQYF. The DNA for the CDR3 is TGTGCCAGCAGCCCAACTAGCGCCACAGATACGCAGTATTTT.

The chain is built from TRBV11-1 and TRBJ2-5, with 7 bases lining up with TRBD1. Trimming at V came to 4 bases and at J to 4 bases, leaving 3 bases not matched to a gene. The CDR3 is made up of 13 amino acids. CDR1 and CDR2 from the germline V gene are SGHAT and FQDESV (reference sequence). CDR3 residues: CASSYHRGETQYF. For the CDR3, the DNA is TGTGCCAGCAGCTACCACAGGGGAGAGACCCAGTACTTC.

The rearrangement uses TRBV6-2 or TRBV6-3 and TRBJ2-7; D gene unclear. The V gene's germline CDR1 is MNHEY and CDR2 SVGEGT. CDR3 length equals 13 residues. Trimming removed 6 bases at V and 1 base at J, with 10 bases between. Here the CDR3 DNA reads TGTGCCAGCAGCCGGCGAGGTTCCTACGAGCAGTACTTC. It is translated as CASSRRGSYEQYF.

For the CDR3, the DNA is TGCGCCAGCAGGGACGGGGGGAATTCACCCCTCCACTTT. Amino acids: CASRDGGNSPLHF. V and J are TRBV10-1 and TRBJ1-6, with D possibly being TRBD1 (5 bases). Germline V lookup: CDR1 WNHNN, CDR2 SYGVQD (reference sequence). Trimming shortened V by 6 bases and J by 7 bases, and 10 bases separated the two germline ends. The CDR3 contains 13 residues.

Here the CDR3 reads CSAGGTGGFTGELFF. CDR3 DNA sequence: TGCAGTGCTGGTGGGACAGGGGGCTTCACGGGGGAGCTGTTTTTT. The V and J genes are TRBV20-1 and TRBJ2-2, with 12 nucleotides matching TRBD1. The CDR3 consists of 15 residues. CDR1 and CDR2 from the germline V gene are DFQATT and SNEGSKA (reference sequence). J gave up 8 bases and V 5 bases, and 9 bases lay outside the gene matches.

This chain links TRBV2 with TRBJ2-3; 10 nucleotides match TRBD1. This CDR3 has 14 amino acids. The V and J ends lost 8 bases and 3 bases, in that order; junction bases with no gene match: 5. CDR1 and CDR2 (germline): SNHLY, FYNNEI. The CDR3: CASLDRGRTDTQYF. CDR3 in DNA: TGTGCCAGCCTCGACAGGGGGCGAACAGATACGCAGTATTTT.

The chain has TRBV28 and TRBJ1-2, with unresolved D. V was trimmed by 2 bases and J by 8 bases, leaving 12 bases between them. The germline V gene encodes CDR1 MDHEN and CDR2 SYDVKM. This CDR3 contains 13 residues. The CDR3 sequence is CASSLTVLRGYTF. As DNA, the CDR3 is TGTGCCAGCAGTTTAACAGTTTTGAGAGGCTACACCTTC.

The chain employs TRBV5-1 and TRBJ2-3; 8 bases are a match to TRBD2. The CDR3 extends over 14 amino acids. Unmatched junction bases numbered 6, after V lost 4 bases and J lost 5 bases. Per the germline V gene, CDR1 is SGHRS and CDR2 is YFSETQ. CDR3 nucleotide sequence: TGCGCCAGCAGCCATAGCGGGATGCGAGATACGCAGTATTTT. Translation: CASSHSGMRDTQYF.

The chain joins TRBV11-3 to TRBJ2-2; D uncertain. This CDR3 comprises 11 residues. V was pared by 5 bases and J by 4 bases, with 2 bases between. Germline V CDR1 and CDR2: SGHNT, YENEEA. CDR3 DNA: TGTGCCAGCAGCCGCACCGGGGAGCTGTTTTTT. As protein: CASSRTGELFF.

V is TRBV9 and J is TRBJ1-6; no firm D call. Looked up from germline, CDR1 is SGDLS and CDR2 is YYNGEE. This CDR3 is 15 amino acids long. Deletions cut 4 bases from V and 5 bases from J, with 13 bases between. The CDR3, as DNA: TGTGCCAGCAGCCCGGGCGGGGTTCATAATTCACCCCTCCACTTT. Its protein is CASSPGGVHNSPLHF.

The chain employs TRBV5-1 and TRBJ2-3; possibly TRBD2 for D (6 bases). The CDR3 totals 15 residues. Germline-derived CDR1 and CDR2 are SGHRS and YFSETQ. Trimming shortened V by 0 bases and J by 2 bases, and 10 bases separated the two germline ends. CDR3 in amino acids: CASSLGAGPTDTQYF. The DNA for the CDR3 is TGCGCCAGCAGCTTGGGGGCGGGGCCCACAGATACGCAGTATTTT.